This T cell receptor (beta chain) was identified in a study of CD8 T cells in Susac syndrome. Study-level findings and limits: The CD4+ T cell repertoires in Susac syndrome did not show any clonal expansion.

Negative isolation was used for CD8+ and CD4+ T cells and FACS enrichment for TEMRA cells. With random hexamers, roughly 0.5 to 1 ug RNA was reverse transcribed. Amplification of TCR beta CDR3 was carried out by immunoSEQ multiplex PCR, which covered 54 Vbeta and 13 Jbeta segments. TCRdb analysed the immunoSEQ multiplex PCR reads with MiXCR anew, one entry per CDR3 protein. Of under 200,000 distinct CDR3 sequences in the sample, about 91% were seen once. Regarding this clonotype: What it recognizes is unknown.

This CDR3 region has 13 residues. Germline V gives CDR1 SGHRS, CDR2 YFSETQ. Trimming pared 2 bases from V and 2 bases from J, leaving 7 bases between. The TCR comes from a human donor with Susac syndrome. Material: CD4+ T cells from PBMCs. The chain employs TRBV5-1 and TRBJ2-5; D remains ambiguous. The CDR3 here is CASSFPEQETQYF. For the CDR3, the DNA is TGCGCCAGCAGCTTTCCTGAGCAAGAGACCCAGTACTTC.